A single sample gave rise to the 20 T cell receptor beta chains below, sequenced in a study of blood T cell repertoires in COVID-19. Sequencing was performed with immunoSEQ multiplex PCR; in TCRdb, only in-frame clones are kept and a portion is missing. The sample consists of about 59,000 clones, 65% to 85% of them appearing once. The material sequenced was peripheral blood. The source is a man aged 55 to 70 with acute or convalescent COVID-19.

The chain employs TRBV18 and TRBJ1-1; the match to TRBD1 covers 7 bases. The CDR3 is 19 amino acids. The germline V gene has CDR1 KGHSH and CDR2 LQKENI. J was trimmed by 0 bases and V by 1 base; bases with no gene match: 14. In DNA, the CDR3 is TGTGCCAGCTCACCACTCTTACAGGGGAAGGGTGATTTGAACACTGAAGCTTTCTTT. Translated: CASSPLLQGKGDLNTEAFF. Variable domain in full (rest from reference TRBV18 and TRBJ1-1): NAGVMQNPRHLVRRRGQEARLRCSPMKGHSHVYWYRQLPEEGLKFMVYLQKENIIDESGMPKERFSAEFPKEGPSILRIQQVVRGDSAAYFCASSPLLQGKGDLNTEAFFGQGTRLTVV.

V and J are TRBV10-3 and TRBJ1-1, with D possibly matching TRBD1 (6 bases). V lost 6 bases and J 6 bases, leaving 20 bases between the germline ends. Per the germline V gene, CDR1 is ENHRY and CDR2 is SYGVKD. The CDR3 is 15 amino acids. The DNA for the CDR3 is TGTGCCATCAGGACGACTCTGGGGGGGGCCGCTGAAGCTTTCTTT. This gives the protein CAIRTTLGGAAEAFF.

The chain employs TRBV21-1 and TRBJ1-5; TRBD1 reflects the table's D call only, with no check against the DNA. TRBV21-1 corresponds to a pseudogene. The CDR3 is 16 amino acids. CDR3 sequence reads: CASSKVGQGVNQPQHF. In DNA form, the CDR3 reads TGTGCCAGCAGCAAAGTGGGACAGGGGGTTAATCAGCCCCAGCATTTT.

The CDR3 is CASYGQANTGELFF. As DNA, the CDR3 is TGTGCCAGCTACGGACAGGCAAACACCGGGGAGCTGTTTTTT. The J gene is TRBJ2-2, the V gene TRBV28; 7 positions match TRBD1. Germline V gene sequence: CDR1 MDHEN, CDR2 SYDVKM. V trimming: 8 bases; J trimming: 2 bases; junction bases outside the gene matches: 5. This CDR3 spans 14 amino acids.

The rearrangement uses TRBV30 and TRBJ1-6; D is unclear. The CDR3 spans 12 residues. Trimming pared 2 bases from V and 10 bases from J, leaving 9 bases between. CDR1 and CDR2 from the germline V gene are GTSNPN and SVGIG (reference sequence). The CDR3 DNA is TGTGCCTGGAGTTTTTTCGTATCACCCCTCCACTTT. Protein sequence: CAWSFFVSPLHF.

The chain employs TRBV29-1 and TRBJ2-1, with D possibly matching TRBD1 (6 bases). V lost 6 bases, J lost 4 bases, and 7 bases lay in between. The CDR3 length is 11 residues. CDR1 is SQVTM and CDR2 is ANQGSEA in the germline V gene. Here the CDR3 reads CSVDRYNEQFF. DNA of the CDR3: TGCAGCGTAGACAGGTACAATGAGCAGTTCTTC.

The rearrangement links TRBV7-2 to TRBJ1-5, with TRBD1 matching 7 bases. Per germline, CDR1 SGHTA and CDR2 FQGNSA. The V and J ends lost 5 bases and 4 bases, in that order; junction bases with no gene match: 2. This CDR3 has 13 amino acids. The CDR3 spells CASSLQGNQPQHF. As DNA, the CDR3 is TGTGCCAGCAGCCTACAGGGGAATCAGCCCCAGCATTTT. Drawing the rest from reference TRBV7-2 and TRBJ1-5, the complete variable domain is GAGVSQSPSNKVTEKGKDVELRCDPISGHTALYWYRQSLGQGLEFLIYFQGNSAPDKSGLPSDRFSAERTGGSVSTLTIQRTQQEDSAVYLCASSLQGNQPQHFGDGTRLSIL.

This sequence joins TRBV29-1 and TRBJ2-7, with D possibly matching TRBD2 (6 bases). The V and J ends lost 1 base and 3 bases respectively, with 10 bases between them. The germline CDR1 and CDR2 sequences are SQVTM and ANQGSEA. The CDR3 totals 13 residues. CDR3 amino acids: CSVEGGELYEQYF. As DNA, the CDR3 is TGCAGCGTTGAAGGGGGGGAACTCTACGAGCAGTACTTC.

A remark on this clone: A read error may account for a junction end that differs from germline. The chain employs TRBV5-1 and TRBJ2-2, with 11 bases aligning to TRBD2. Germline lookup yields CDR1 SGHRS and CDR2 YFSETQ. The CDR3 is 16 residues long. CDR3 DNA: TGCGCCAGCAGCCCCTATAGCGGGGGGGCCACCCGGGAGCTGTTTTTT. As protein: CASSPYSGGATRELFF.

J is TRBJ2-7 and V is TRBV11-2; maybe TRBD1 (5 bases). This CDR3 comprises 15 residues. The V gene's germline CDR1 is SGHAT and CDR2 FQNNGV. V gave up 8 bases and J gave up 0 bases, with 17 bases separating them. For the CDR3, the DNA is TGTGCCAGCGGTATCAGGGATTTCCTCTCCTACGAGCAGTACTTC. It specifies CASGIRDFLSYEQYF.

This clone was found once. The gene calls are TRBV21-1 and TRBJ1-3; TRBD1 is taken as the D call from the table, unchecked against the DNA. TRBV21-1 is a listed pseudogene. The CDR3 runs to 21 residues. CDR3 residues: CASSKARAGGIISFSGNTIYF. The CDR3 DNA reads as TGTGCCAGCAGCAAAGCGCGGGCAGGGGGGATAATTAGCTTCTCTGGAAACACCATATATTTT.

The V gene is TRBV19, the J gene TRBJ1-1, with 10 bases lining up with TRBD1. J gave up 7 bases and V 4 bases, and 3 bases lay outside the gene matches. The V gene's germline CDR1 is LNHDA and CDR2 SQIVND (reference sequence). The CDR3 runs 13 residues. The CDR3 region has the DNA TGTGCCAGTAGTACCGACAGGGGGCTTGAAGCTTTCTTT. Translating it yields CASSTDRGLEAFF.

The genes are TRBV9 and TRBJ1-1; D remains ambiguous. V was pared by 4 bases and J by 5 bases, with 12 bases between. This CDR3 region has 13 residues. Germline V gene lookup returns CDR1 SGDLS and CDR2 YYNGEE. The CDR3 bases are TGTGCCAGCAGCCCTCTATATTGGACTGAAGCTTTCTTT. It specifies CASSPLYWTEAFF.

The rearrangement uses TRBV2 and TRBJ1-1; D perhaps matches TRBD1 (6 bases). The length of the CDR3 is 13 residues. Germline V CDR1 and CDR2: SNHLY, FYNNEI. Trimming pared 5 bases from V and 5 bases from J, leaving 12 bases between. DNA for the CDR3: TGTGCCAGCAGTTCAGGGAGGGGGACTGAAGCTTTCTTT. Encoded protein: CASSSGRGTEAFF.

This chain connects TRBV2 to TRBJ1-4; D may be TRBD1 (5 bases). Per the germline V gene, CDR1 is SNHLY and CDR2 is FYNNEI. The CDR3 is 15 amino acids. Trimming cost V 7 bases and J 5 bases, with 17 bases left between them. The CDR3 DNA follows: TGTGCCAGCATCCAAAAGGCGGGGGGGAATGAAAAACTGTTTTTT. Its protein is CASIQKAGGNEKLFF.

This rearrangement joins TRBV28 to TRBJ2-7; a weak D match, TRBD2 (7 bases). The V gene lost 7 bases and the J gene lost 1 base, with 17 bases spanning the gap. CDR1 MDHEN and CDR2 SYDVKM come from the germline V gene. CDR3 length: 15 residues. For the CDR3, the DNA is TGTGCCAGCACCCCGGGGGGCGCGGGGTCCTACGAGCAGTACTTC. This sequence encodes CASTPGGAGSYEQYF.

In its sample, this clone was seen once. This sequence joins TRBV24-1 and TRBJ1-5; TRBD1 matches 7 bases. J was trimmed by 9 bases and V by 4 bases; bases with no gene match: 14. Looked up from germline, CDR1 is KGHDR and CDR2 is SFDVKD. CDR3 length: 16 residues. The CDR3 loop is CATSDGGTAGERPQHF. DNA for the CDR3: TGTGCCACCAGTGACGGAGGGACAGCGGGAGAGCGGCCCCAGCATTTT.

This clone occurred once. Written as DNA, the CDR3 is TGCGCCAGCAGCCAGCGGATTAACTATGGCTACACCTTC. Translating gives CASSQRINYGYTF. The rearrangement links TRBV4-1 to TRBJ1-2; D is undetermined. V lost 3 bases to trimming and J lost 1 base, with 6 bases between them. The CDR3 has 13 residues. Germline CDR1 MGHRA, CDR2 YSYEKL.

The V and J genes are TRBV13 and TRBJ2-7; 7 nucleotides match TRBD1. Trimming removed 5 bases from V and 4 bases from J; junction bases left unmatched: 8. Germline assignment: CDR1 PRHDT and CDR2 FYEKMQ (reference sequence). This CDR3 has 14 amino acids. The CDR3 here is CASSRAGTDYEQYF. CDR3 DNA sequence: TGTGCCAGCAGCCGCGCCGGGACAGATTACGAGCAGTACTTC.

This clone was seen a single time. The chain combines TRBV5-1 with TRBJ2-1; 10 bases are a match to TRBD2. V lost 1 base to trimming and J lost 0 bases; unmatched junction nucleotides: 4. This CDR3 contains 17 residues. Germline values: CDR1 SGHRS, CDR2 YFSETQ. This CDR3 is CASSLTASGSSYNEQFF. CDR3 in DNA: TGCGCCAGCAGCTTGACGGCTAGCGGGAGCTCCTACAATGAGCAGTTCTTC. Variable domain in full (rest from reference TRBV5-1 and TRBJ2-1): KAGVTQTPRYLIKTRGQQVTLSCSPISGHRSVSWYQQTPGQGLQFLFEYFSETQRNKGNFPGRFSGRQFSNSRSEMNVSTLELGDSALYLCASSLTASGSSYNEQFFGPGTRLTVL.